This T cell receptor beta chain came from a study of cytomegalovirus exposure and HLA in healthy donors. Whole-study results and caveats: Clonal expansion was found to be greater in HLA-associated TCR beta chains than in equally common others in a later analysis. The authors assumed roughly uniform sequencing depth across donors for presence/absence analyses.

Primers for the PCR totalled 60 Vbeta and 13 Jbeta. Here immunoSEQ multiplex PCR was the method, and the copy in TCRdb shows in-frame clones only, minus some. The sample records 100,000 to 150,000 clones, 80% being singletons. Remarks on this clone: Its antigen is still unknown.

Sequenced: PBMCs. The sequence derives from a man aged 25 to 45 in good health and CMV-seropositive.

CDR3 in DNA: TGTGCCAGCTCACCACCAGGGGATCAAGAGACCCAGTACTTC. It translates to CASSPPGDQETQYF. The V gene is TRBV18, the J gene TRBJ2-5; the D gene is possibly TRBD1 (5 bases). Germline lookup yields CDR1 KGHSH and CDR2 LQKENI. Trimming took 0 bases from V and 2 from J, leaving 7 bases between them. The CDR3 consists of 14 residues.